The 32 T cell receptor beta chains given below trace back to one sample, sequenced in a study of cytomegalovirus exposure and HLA in healthy donors. Primers for the PCR totalled 60 Vbeta and 13 Jbeta. Some clones are missing from TCRdb's copy, which holds only in-frame ones; the method was immunoSEQ multiplex PCR. This sample has 270,000 or so clones, with 85% to 95% found just once. Sequencing was performed on PBMCs. These receptors all come from a girl between 2 and 10 years old in good health and CMV-seronegative.

The chain employs TRBV13 and TRBJ2-1; D not resolved. With 6 bases removed from V and 3 bases from J, the gap between germline ends came to 12 bases. This CDR3 has 14 residues. The V gene's germline CDR1 is PRHDT and CDR2 FYEKMQ (reference sequence). This CDR3 reads CASSIRQVYNEQFF. The CDR3 coding sequence is TGTGCCAGCAGTATCCGGCAGGTCTACAATGAGCAGTTCTTC. The whole variable domain, remainder taken from reference TRBV13 and TRBJ2-1, is AAGVIQSPRHLIKEKRETATLKCYPIPRHDTVYWYQQGPGQDPQFLISFYEKMQSDKGSIPDRFSAQQFSDYHSELNMSSLELGDSALYFCASSIRQVYNEQFFGPGTRLTVL.

The chain is built from TRBV30 and TRBJ1-1; no firm D call. The V gene lost 0 bases and the J gene lost 7 bases, with 9 bases spanning the gap. This CDR3 contains 12 residues. Germline CDR1 GTSNPN, CDR2 SVGIG (reference sequence). The CDR3 DNA sequence: TGTGCCTGGAGTGTAATCGCGGATGAAGCTTTCTTT. Its translation is CAWSVIADEAFF.

Concerning this clone itself: Mismatch with germline at one junction end may stem from a read error. This sequence joins TRBV9 and TRBJ2-3, with D perhaps matching TRBD1 (5 bases). Germline lookup yields CDR1 SGDLS and CDR2 YYNGEE. This CDR3 is 14 amino acids long. The CDR3: CASSVQFLTGTQYF. DNA of the CDR3: TGTGCCAGCAGCGTACAGTTTCTAACAGGTACGCAGTATTTT.

The chain couples TRBV5-1 to TRBJ1-2; D possibly corresponds to TRBD1 (5 bases). The V gene's germline CDR1 is SGHRS and CDR2 YFSETQ. The CDR3 is 15 amino acids. Trimming removed 4 bases at V and 2 bases at J, with 15 bases between. The CDR3: CASSPDGGWNYGYTF. In DNA, the CDR3 is TGCGCCAGCAGCCCGGACGGGGGGTGGAACTATGGCTACACCTTC.

This chain joins TRBV6-5 and TRBJ2-7; 12 bases align to TRBD2. This CDR3 contains 13 residues. CDR1 is MNHEY, CDR2 SVGAGI, per germline. After removal of 5 bases from V and 4 bases from J, the junction contained 0 bases not matched to a gene. The CDR3 sequence: CASSTSGRYEQYF. The CDR3 nucleotides read TGTGCCAGCAGTACTAGCGGGAGGTACGAGCAGTACTTC.

This chain connects TRBV6-5 to TRBJ2-1; 7 nucleotides agree with TRBD2. The CDR3 covers 14 residues. Germline trimming cut 8 bases from V and 7 bases from J; bases unmatched to any gene: 11. Germline values: CDR1 MNHEY, CDR2 SVGAGI. The CDR3 DNA reads as TGTGCCAGCTCCCGGCTAGCGGAATCTAATGAGCAGTTCTTC. Translated: CASSRLAESNEQFF.

V and J are TRBV5-4 and TRBJ2-1, with 7 bases identical to TRBD2. The CDR3 is 13 residues long. In germline, CDR1 is SGHNT, CDR2 YYREEE (reference sequence). V was clipped by 0 bases and J by 10 bases; unmatched bases: 4. CDR3 coding DNA: TGTGCCAGCAGCTTGGAGATGGGACTAGAGCAGTTCTTC. Its protein is CASSLEMGLEQFF.

The chain recombines TRBV19 with TRBJ2-5; tentatively, D is TRBD1 (6 bases). Germline values: CDR1 LNHDA, CDR2 SQIVND (reference sequence). V lost 2 bases to trimming and J lost 5 bases, with 15 bases between them. The CDR3 has 15 residues. CDR3: CASSITGQSAETQYF. Here the CDR3 DNA reads TGTGCCAGTAGTATAACAGGGCAGTCTGCGGAGACCCAGTACTTC.

Worth noting for this clone: One end of the junction varies from germline; a read error may be responsible. Other DNA sequences of this sample code for an identical CDR3. This chain joins TRBV6-5 and TRBJ1-1, with no clear D. The V gene's germline CDR1 is MNHEY and CDR2 SVGAGI. The CDR3 loop spans 14 amino acids. CDR3 nucleotide sequence: TGTGCCAGCAGTTACTCGGAGGTAACAGATGAAGCCTTCTTT. Encoded protein: CASSYSEVTDEAFF.

The V call is TRBV7-9, the J call TRBJ1-5; D not certain. Germline CDR1 is SEHNR and CDR2 is FQNEAQ (reference sequence). The CDR3 is 13 residues long. V was pared by 1 base and J by 6 bases, with 7 bases between. The CDR3 sequence: CASSLDPSQPQHF. CDR3 coding DNA: TGTGCCAGCAGCTTAGATCCCAGTCAGCCCCAGCATTTT.

The chain links TRBV5-4 to TRBJ2-7; weak D call: TRBD1 (6 bases). CDR1 is SGHNT, CDR2 YYREEE, per germline (reference sequence). The length of the CDR3 is 14 residues. The V end was cut by 0 bases, the J end by 4 bases, with 11 bases between. DNA for the CDR3: TGTGCCAGCAGCTTGGCCCCTCAGGGGTACGAGCAGTACTTC. Translation gives CASSLAPQGYEQYF.

This sequence joins TRBV5-4 and TRBJ2-1; D is possibly TRBD2 (5 bases). Trimming took off 2 bases at V and 0 bases at J, with 6 bases between the two ends. Germline CDR1 SGHNT, CDR2 YYREEE (reference sequence). The CDR3 runs to 14 residues. For the CDR3, the DNA is TGTGCCAGCAGCTTTCGGGACTCCTACAATGAGCAGTTCTTC. Translation: CASSFRDSYNEQFF.

The chain links TRBV4-2 to TRBJ2-5; 8 nucleotides line up with TRBD2. V trimming: 3 bases; J trimming: 4 bases; junction bases outside the gene matches: 7. Germline V lookup: CDR1 LGHNA, CDR2 YNFKEQ. This CDR3 contains 15 residues. The CDR3: CASSQETSVGETQYF. The CDR3 DNA reads TGTGCCAGCAGCCAGGAGACTAGCGTGGGAGAGACCCAGTACTTC.

The chain combines TRBV30 with TRBJ1-1; D gene unclear. Trimming shortened V by 0 bases and J by 6 bases, and 11 bases separated the two germline ends. Germline CDR1 and CDR2: GTSNPN and SVGIG (reference sequence). This CDR3 has 13 amino acids. This CDR3 is CAWSVLGGAEAFF. The CDR3 nucleotides read TGTGCCTGGAGTGTACTGGGCGGGGCTGAAGCTTTCTTT.

V gene TRBV28 combines with J gene TRBJ1-3; 7 bases are a match to TRBD1. V lost 8 bases, J lost 2 bases, and 12 bases stayed unmatched. Looked up from germline, CDR1 is MDHEN and CDR2 is SYDVKM. This CDR3 region has 16 residues. The CDR3 DNA is TGTGCCAGCGTGGAAGGACAGGCGGTAACTGGAAACACCATATATTTT. Its protein product is CASVEGQAVTGNTIYF.

The chain uses TRBV15 and TRBJ2-7; 8 nucleotides align to TRBD1. V lost 0 bases, J lost 2 bases, and 12 bases stayed unmatched. CDR1 LNHNV and CDR2 YYDKDF come from the germline V gene (reference sequence). The CDR3 loop spans 18 amino acids. The chain's CDR3 is CATSREGGGQGTTYEQYF. In nucleotides, the CDR3 is TGTGCCACCAGCAGAGAAGGGGGAGGACAGGGAACAACCTACGAGCAGTACTTC.

The CDR3 sequence: CASRNPGGNEQFF. CDR3 DNA sequence: TGTGCCAGCAGAAACCCAGGGGGCAATGAGCAGTTCTTC. This chain links TRBV6-5 with TRBJ2-1, with 7 bases lining up with TRBD1. From germline, CDR1 is MNHEY and CDR2 SVGAGI. V was clipped by 6 bases and J by 6 bases; unmatched bases: 5. There are 13 residues in the CDR3.

The rearrangement uses TRBV6-1 and TRBJ1-6; D is uncertain. CDR1 MNHNS and CDR2 SASEGT come from the germline V gene. Trimming shortened V by 1 base and J by 10 bases, and 14 bases separated the two germline ends. CDR3 length: 15 residues. CDR3 in DNA: TGTGCCAGCAGTGAAGAAGTCCCTCAAAGCTCACCCCTCCACTTT. It is translated as CASSEEVPQSSPLHF.

The chain has TRBV27 and TRBJ2-6, with D possibly matching TRBD1 (5 bases). Trimming left V 6 bases short and J 2 bases short, with 14 bases between. The CDR3 has 16 residues. Germline CDR1 reads MNHEY; CDR2 reads SMNVEV (reference sequence). CDR3 DNA: TGTGCCAGCAGGTACACAACAGGCACTGGGGCCAACGTCCTGACTTTC. Its translation: CASRYTTGTGANVLTF.

CDR3 bases: TGTGCCAGTACGGAGGGACAGGGCACTGAAGCTTTCTTT. Its translation: CASTEGQGTEAFF. The chain is built from TRBV5-6 and TRBJ1-1, with 9 bases lining up with TRBD1. The CDR3 sequence is 13 residues long. Germline CDR1 and CDR2: SGHDT and YYEEEE. Trimming removed 8 bases from V and 4 bases from J; junction bases left unmatched: 6.

This clone was recorded only once. The chain joins TRBV7-9 to TRBJ2-1; 15 bases map to TRBD2. CDR3 size: 17 residues. The germline gives CDR1 SEHNR, CDR2 FQNEAQ (reference sequence). J gave up 8 bases and V 5 bases, and 10 bases lay outside the gene matches. Here the CDR3 reads CASSRPGTSGGRDEQFF. The CDR3 region has the DNA TGTGCCAGCAGCCGTCCCGGGACTAGCGGGGGGCGGGATGAGCAGTTCTTC.

This sequence joins TRBV18 and TRBJ1-1, with 7 bases fitting TRBD1. This CDR3 is built from 16 residues. Germline V gene lookup returns CDR1 KGHSH and CDR2 LQKENI. The V segment lost 4 bases and the J segment 0 bases; nucleotides outside the gene matches: 8. The CDR3 DNA follows: TGTGCCAGCTCACTTCGGACAGGAACGATGAACACTGAAGCTTTCTTT. This sequence encodes CASSLRTGTMNTEAFF.

The CDR3 region is CASSLRTSGSTDTQYF. The CDR3 DNA reads TGTGCCAGCAGCCTAAGGACTAGCGGGTCCACAGATACGCAGTATTTT. The gene calls are TRBV9 and TRBJ2-3, with 11 bases aligning to TRBD2. Trimming took 4 bases from V and 2 from J; bases not matched to a gene: 6. CDR3 length: 16 amino acids. The germline CDR1 and CDR2 sequences are SGDLS and YYNGEE.

The chain uses TRBV5-1 and TRBJ1-1, with 9 bases lining up with TRBD1. The germline gives CDR1 SGHRS, CDR2 YFSETQ. The CDR3 extends over 18 amino acids. V shed 0 bases and J 1 base; nucleotides not matched to a gene: 10. CDR3 loop: CASSLASTGTGTNTEAFF. The CDR3 nucleotides are TGCGCCAGCAGCTTGGCTTCTACCGGGACAGGGACGAACACTGAAGCTTTCTTT.

V is TRBV11-2 and J is TRBJ1-3; TRBD1 agrees at 9 bases. V dropped 1 base and J dropped 6; count of bases not matched to a gene: 4. The length of the CDR3 is 15 residues. Germline CDR1 and CDR2: SGHAT and FQNNGV. The CDR3 loop is CASSLGTGEINTIYF. The CDR3 DNA follows: TGTGCCAGCAGCTTAGGGACAGGGGAAATAAACACCATATATTTT.

This rearrangement joins TRBV19 to TRBJ2-7; 9 bases line up with TRBD1. The CDR3 has 15 residues. Germline trimming cut 3 bases from V and 2 bases from J; bases unmatched to any gene: 5. Germline loops: CDR1 LNHDA, CDR2 SQIVND (reference sequence). CDR3 region: CASSIVGQGPYEQYF. For the CDR3, the DNA is TGTGCCAGTAGTATCGTGGGACAGGGTCCCTACGAGCAGTACTTC.

This clone has just one count. The CDR3 is CASSEDRGRKDTEAFF. DNA of the CDR3: TGTGCCAGCAGCGAGGACAGGGGAAGAAAGGACACTGAAGCTTTCTTT. This chain uses TRBV11-2 with TRBJ1-1; TRBD1 matches 9 bases. The junction had 10 bases not matched to a gene; V was cut back by 5 bases and J by 3 bases. This CDR3 region has 16 residues. In germline, CDR1 is SGHAT, CDR2 FQNNGV.

The chain uses TRBV6-6 and TRBJ2-4; TRBD1 aligns across 7 bases. J gave up 1 base and V 0 bases, and 0 bases lay outside the gene matches. This CDR3 is built from 15 residues. From germline, CDR1 is MNHNY and CDR2 SVGAGI (reference sequence). CDR3: CASSYSTGAKNIQYF. CDR3 nucleotides: TGTGCCAGCAGTTACTCGACAGGGGCCAAAAACATTCAGTACTTC.

The chain recombines TRBV10-1 with TRBJ2-7; 10 bases fit TRBD1. In germline, CDR1 is WNHNN, CDR2 SYGVQD (reference sequence). J gave up 4 bases and V 4 bases, and 4 bases lay outside the gene matches. This CDR3 has 14 residues. In nucleotides, the CDR3 is TGCGCCAGCAGTGGGGGACAGGGGTTTTACGAGCAGTACTTC. Translated, it gives CASSGGQGFYEQYF.

For this clone: Germline is not matched at one junction end, which may reflect a read error. Other DNA sequences in this specimen translate into the identical CDR3. CDR3 sequence (DNA): TGTGCCATCAGTGGGACAGGGCCGGGTCAGAACACTGAAGCCTTCTTT. This sequence encodes CAISGTGPGQNTEAFF. The chain combines TRBV10-3 with TRBJ1-1; 8 positions agree with TRBD1. Germline assignment: CDR1 ENHRY and CDR2 SYGVKD. The CDR3 is made up of 16 amino acids.

Written as DNA, the CDR3 is TGCGCCAGCAGCTCGGCGGGCACAGATACGCAGTATTTT. Translating gives CASSSAGTDTQYF. The chain joins TRBV5-1 to TRBJ2-3; no clear D. Germline CDR1 and CDR2: SGHRS and YFSETQ. The V end was cut by 3 bases, the J end by 1 base, with 6 bases between. CDR3 length: 13 residues.

This clone has just one count. The chain recombines TRBV27 with TRBJ2-7, with 7 bases fitting TRBD2. CDR1 is MNHEY, CDR2 SMNVEV, per germline (reference sequence). This CDR3 spans 14 amino acids. The ends lost 5 bases at V and 3 bases at J; junction bases unmatched: 7. The CDR3 DNA reads as TGTGCCAGCAGTGCAGGACTAGGGCTCTACGAGCAGTACTTC. Protein: CASSAGLGLYEQYF.